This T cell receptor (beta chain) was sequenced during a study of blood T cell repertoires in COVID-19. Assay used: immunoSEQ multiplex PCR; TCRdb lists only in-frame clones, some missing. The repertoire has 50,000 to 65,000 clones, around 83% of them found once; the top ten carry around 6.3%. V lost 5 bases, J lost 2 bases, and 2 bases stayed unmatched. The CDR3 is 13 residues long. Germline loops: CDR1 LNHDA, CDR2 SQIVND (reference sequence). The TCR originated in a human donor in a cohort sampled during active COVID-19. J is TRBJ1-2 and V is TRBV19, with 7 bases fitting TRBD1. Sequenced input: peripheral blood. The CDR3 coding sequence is TGTGCCAGTAGTGTGACAGGGAACTATGGCTACACCTTC. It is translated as CASSVTGNYGYTF.